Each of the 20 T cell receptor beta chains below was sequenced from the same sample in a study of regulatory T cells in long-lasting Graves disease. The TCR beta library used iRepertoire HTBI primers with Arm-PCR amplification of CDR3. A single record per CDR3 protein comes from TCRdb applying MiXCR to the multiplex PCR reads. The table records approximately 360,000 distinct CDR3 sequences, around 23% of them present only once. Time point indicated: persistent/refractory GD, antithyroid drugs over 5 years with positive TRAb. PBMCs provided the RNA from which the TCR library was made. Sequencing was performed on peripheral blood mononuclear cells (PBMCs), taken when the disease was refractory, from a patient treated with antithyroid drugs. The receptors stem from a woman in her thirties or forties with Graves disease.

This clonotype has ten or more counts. The CDR3 region has the DNA TGTGCCAGCAGTCTTCTTAGTCCCTACGAGCAGTACTTC. This encodes CASSLLSPYEQYF. The J gene is TRBJ2-7, the V gene TRBV28, with D unclear. V was clipped by 5 bases and J by 2 bases, with 10 bases between them. The CDR3 is made up of 13 amino acids. Germline loops: CDR1 MDHEN, CDR2 SYDVKM.

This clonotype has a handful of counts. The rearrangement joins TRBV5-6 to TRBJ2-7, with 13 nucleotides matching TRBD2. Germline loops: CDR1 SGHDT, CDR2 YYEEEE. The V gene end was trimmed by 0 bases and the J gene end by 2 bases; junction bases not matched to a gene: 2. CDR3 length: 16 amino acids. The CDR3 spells CASSLAGLAGTYEQYF. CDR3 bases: TGTGCCAGCAGCTTGGCGGGACTAGCGGGAACCTACGAGCAGTACTTC.

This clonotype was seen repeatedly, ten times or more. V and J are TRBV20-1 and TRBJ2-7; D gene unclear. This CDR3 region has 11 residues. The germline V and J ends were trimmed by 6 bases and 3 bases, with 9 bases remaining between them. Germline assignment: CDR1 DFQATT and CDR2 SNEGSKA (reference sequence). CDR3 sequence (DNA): TGCAGTGCCCATGCTTTCTACGAGCAGTACTTC. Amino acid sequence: CSAHAFYEQYF.

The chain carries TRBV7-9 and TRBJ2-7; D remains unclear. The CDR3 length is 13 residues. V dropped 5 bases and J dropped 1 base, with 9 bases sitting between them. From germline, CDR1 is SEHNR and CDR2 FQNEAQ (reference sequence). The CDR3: CASSPRASYEQYF. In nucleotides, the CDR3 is TGTGCCAGCAGCCCCCGAGCATCCTACGAGCAGTACTTC.

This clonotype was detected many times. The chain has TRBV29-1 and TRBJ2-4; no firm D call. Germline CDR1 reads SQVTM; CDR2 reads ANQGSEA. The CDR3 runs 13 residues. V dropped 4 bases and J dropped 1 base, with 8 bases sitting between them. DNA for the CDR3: TGCAGCGTTGTGACTCTCGCCAAAAACATTCAGTACTTC. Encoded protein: CSVVTLAKNIQYF.

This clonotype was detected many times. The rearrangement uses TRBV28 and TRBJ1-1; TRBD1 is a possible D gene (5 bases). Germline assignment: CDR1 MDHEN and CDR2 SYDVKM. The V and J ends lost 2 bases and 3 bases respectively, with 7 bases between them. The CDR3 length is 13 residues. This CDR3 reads CASSLQGYTEAFF. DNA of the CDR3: TGTGCCAGCAGTTTACAGGGTTACACTGAAGCTTTCTTT.

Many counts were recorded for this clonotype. The CDR3 reads CASSPGGGETQYF. In DNA form, the CDR3 reads TGTGCCAGCAGTCCCGGGGGGGGAGAGACCCAGTACTTC. The rearrangement links TRBV28 to TRBJ2-5; TRBD2 matches 8 bases. Germline V lookup: CDR1 MDHEN, CDR2 SYDVKM. The trim removed 5 bases at V and 4 bases at J, leaving 3 bases unmatched. The CDR3 covers 13 residues.

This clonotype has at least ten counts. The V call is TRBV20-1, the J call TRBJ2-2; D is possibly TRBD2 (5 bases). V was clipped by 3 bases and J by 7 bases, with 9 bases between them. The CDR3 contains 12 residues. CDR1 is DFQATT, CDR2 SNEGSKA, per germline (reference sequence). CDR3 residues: CSARGESGELFF. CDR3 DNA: TGCAGTGCTAGGGGAGAGAGCGGGGAGCTGTTTTTT.

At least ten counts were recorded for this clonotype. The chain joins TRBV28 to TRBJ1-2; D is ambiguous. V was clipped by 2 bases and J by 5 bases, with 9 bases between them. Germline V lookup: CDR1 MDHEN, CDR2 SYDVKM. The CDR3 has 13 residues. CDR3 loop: CASSLLAAYGYTF. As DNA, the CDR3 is TGTGCCAGCAGTTTACTCGCAGCGTATGGCTACACCTTC.

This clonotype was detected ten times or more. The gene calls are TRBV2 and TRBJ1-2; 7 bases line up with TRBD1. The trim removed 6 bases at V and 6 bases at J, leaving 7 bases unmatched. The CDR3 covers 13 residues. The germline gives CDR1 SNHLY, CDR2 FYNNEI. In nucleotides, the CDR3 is TGTGCCAGCAGGGTACAGGGGATGAATGGCTACACCTTC. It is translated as CASRVQGMNGYTF.

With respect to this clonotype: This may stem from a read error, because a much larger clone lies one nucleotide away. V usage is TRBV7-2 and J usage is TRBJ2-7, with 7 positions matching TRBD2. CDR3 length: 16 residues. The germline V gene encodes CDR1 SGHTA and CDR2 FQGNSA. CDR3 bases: TGTGCCGGCAGCGCGGACGCTCAGAGACTAGCATACGAGCAGTACTTC. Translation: CAGSADAQRLAYEQYF.

The CDR3 is CSAGDTGAGGSTQYF. In nucleotides, the CDR3 is TGCAGTGCTGGGGACACCGGAGCGGGAGGGAGTACGCAGTATTTT. The J gene is TRBJ2-3, the V gene TRBV20-1, with 10 bases lining up with TRBD2. The CDR3 length is 15 residues. The V and J ends lost 5 bases and 8 bases, in that order; junction bases with no gene match: 13. CDR1 is DFQATT and CDR2 is SNEGSKA in the germline V gene (reference sequence).

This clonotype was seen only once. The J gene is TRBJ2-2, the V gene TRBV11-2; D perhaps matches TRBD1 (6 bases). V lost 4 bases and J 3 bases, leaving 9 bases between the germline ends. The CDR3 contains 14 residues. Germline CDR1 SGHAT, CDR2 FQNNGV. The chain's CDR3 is CASSSRTDTGELFF. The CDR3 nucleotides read TGTGCCAGCAGCTCAAGGACAGACACCGGGGAGCTGTTTTTT.

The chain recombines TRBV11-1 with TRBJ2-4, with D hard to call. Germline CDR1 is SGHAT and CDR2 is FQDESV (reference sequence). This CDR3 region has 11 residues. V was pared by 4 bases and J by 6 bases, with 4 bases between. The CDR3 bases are TGTGCCAGCAGCTCCGGAAACATTCAGTACTTC. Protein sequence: CASSSGNIQYF.

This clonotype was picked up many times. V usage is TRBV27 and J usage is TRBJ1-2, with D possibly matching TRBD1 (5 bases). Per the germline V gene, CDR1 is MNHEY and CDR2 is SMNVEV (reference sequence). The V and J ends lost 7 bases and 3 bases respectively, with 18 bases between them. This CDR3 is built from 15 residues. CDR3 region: CASTPWGGADYGYTF. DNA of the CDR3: TGTGCCAGCACTCCTTGGGGTGGGGCGGACTATGGCTACACCTTC.

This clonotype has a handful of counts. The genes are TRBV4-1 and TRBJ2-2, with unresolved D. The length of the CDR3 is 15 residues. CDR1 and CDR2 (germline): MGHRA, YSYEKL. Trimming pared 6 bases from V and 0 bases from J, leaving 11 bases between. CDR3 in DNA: TGCGCCAGCAGTCATTACAGCGCGAACACCGGGGAGCTGTTTTTT. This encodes CASSHYSANTGELFF.

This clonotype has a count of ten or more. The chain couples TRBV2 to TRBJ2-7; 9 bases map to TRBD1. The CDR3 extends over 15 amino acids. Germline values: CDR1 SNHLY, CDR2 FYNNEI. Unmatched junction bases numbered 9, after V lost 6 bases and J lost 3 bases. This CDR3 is CASSENRDRVYEQYF. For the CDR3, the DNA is TGTGCCAGCAGCGAAAACCGGGACAGGGTCTACGAGCAGTACTTC.

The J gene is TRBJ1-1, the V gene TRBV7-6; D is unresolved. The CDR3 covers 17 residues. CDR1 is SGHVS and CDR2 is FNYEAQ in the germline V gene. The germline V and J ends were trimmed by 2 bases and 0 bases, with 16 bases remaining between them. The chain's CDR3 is CASSLSGRKAMNTEAFF. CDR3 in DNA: TGTGCCAGCAGCTTATCTGGGCGTAAGGCCATGAACACTGAAGCTTTCTTT. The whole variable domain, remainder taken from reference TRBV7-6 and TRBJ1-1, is GAGVSQSPRYKVTKRGQDVALRCDPISGHVSLYWYRQALGQGPEFLTYFNYEAQQDKSGLPNDRFSAERPEGSISTLTIQRTEQRDSAMYRCASSLSGRKAMNTEAFFGQGTRLTVV.

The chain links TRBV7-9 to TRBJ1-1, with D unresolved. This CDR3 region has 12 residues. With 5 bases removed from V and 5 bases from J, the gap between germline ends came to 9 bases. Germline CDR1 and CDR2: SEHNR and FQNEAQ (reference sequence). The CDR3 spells CASSPSQTEAFF. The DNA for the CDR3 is TGTGCCAGCAGCCCCAGTCAAACTGAAGCTTTCTTT.

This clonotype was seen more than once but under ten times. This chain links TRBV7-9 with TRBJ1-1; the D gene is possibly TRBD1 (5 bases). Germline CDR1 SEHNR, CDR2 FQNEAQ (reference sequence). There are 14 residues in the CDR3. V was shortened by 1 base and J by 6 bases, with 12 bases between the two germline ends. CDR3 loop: CASSLEGQGSEAFF. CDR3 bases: TGTGCCAGCAGCTTAGAGGGTCAGGGATCTGAAGCTTTCTTT.